The TCR beta chain described here comes from a study of T cell repertoires in cytomegalovirus infection. Study-wide background: Recently described HLA-C-restricted plus well-studied HLA-B-restricted CMV epitopes were used. Indications of both CMV infection and matching HLA type were provided by public TCR beta signatures.

This clonotype was seen repeatedly, ten times or more. Antigen specificity is unknown. J lost 4 bases, V lost 5 bases, and 7 bases had no gene match. The CDR3 sequence is 15 residues long. Germline values: CDR1 MDHEN, CDR2 SYDVKM. From the reads, TCRdb called clonotypes with MiXCR, one entry per CDR3 protein. The sample comprises around 900,000 distinct CDR3 sequences, under 40% of which are singletons, and 13% rests with the top ten. The V gene is TRBV28, the J gene TRBJ2-3; 9 nucleotides agree with TRBD1. The clonotype originates from a human donor in good health (CMV status not recorded). Some clones in this sample may be carry-over from other donors' samples. Sequences were derived from cultured CD8+ T cells from PBMCs, sampled from culture after CMV antigen stimulation. For the CDR3, the DNA is TGTGCCAGCAGTGGGGACAGGGTTGGGGCAGATACGCAGTATTTT. It translates to CASSGDRVGADTQYF.